These 19 T cell receptor beta chains share one sample of origin, sequenced in a study of blood T cell repertoires in COVID-19. Generated by immunoSEQ multiplex PCR, the TCRdb table keeps only in-frame clones and is missing some. The profile shows about 150,000 clones, 80% of them singletons. The sequencing input was peripheral blood. These receptors were taken from a man in his sixties with acute or convalescent COVID-19.

The chain employs TRBV27 and TRBJ2-2; 9 bases agree with TRBD1. Germline CDR1 and CDR2: MNHEY and SMNVEV (reference sequence). The CDR3 totals 15 residues. Trimming at V came to 6 bases and at J to 0 bases, leaving 2 bases not matched to a gene. The CDR3 sequence is CASRQGAANTGELFF. CDR3 sequence (DNA): TGTGCCAGCAGACAGGGGGCAGCGAACACCGGGGAGCTGTTTTTT.

The chain carries TRBV6-5 and TRBJ2-7, with 10 bases matching TRBD2. Germline V gene sequence: CDR1 MNHEY, CDR2 SVGAGI. Unmatched junction bases numbered 5, after V lost 5 bases and J lost 1 base. The CDR3 has 15 residues. In DNA form, the CDR3 reads TGTGCCAGCAGTAACGGACTAGCGGAGTCCTACGAGCAGTACTTC. Amino acids: CASSNGLAESYEQYF.

The V call is TRBV3-1 (or the pseudogene TRBV3-2), the J call TRBJ1-1; 8 bases line up with TRBD1. Germline V gene sequence: CDR1 LGHDT, CDR2 YNNKEL (reference sequence). The CDR3 loop spans 15 amino acids. The V segment lost 1 base and the J segment 6 bases; nucleotides outside the gene matches: 7. CDR3 DNA sequence: TGTGCCAGCAGCCAAGGGACCCACAGGGGGGCTGAAGCTTTCTTT. It encodes CASSQGTHRGAEAFF.

The CDR3: CASRRTGWDATNEKLFF. DNA for the CDR3: TGTGCCAGTAGAAGGACAGGGTGGGATGCAACTAATGAAAAACTGTTTTTT. V gene TRBV19 combines with J gene TRBJ1-4, with 8 bases lining up with TRBD1. Per the germline V gene, CDR1 is LNHDA and CDR2 is SQIVND (reference sequence). J lost 0 bases, V lost 6 bases, and 9 bases had no gene match. The CDR3 length is 17 residues. Full variable domain (missing parts from reference TRBV19 and TRBJ1-4): DGGITQSPKYLFRKEGQNVTLSCEQNLNHDAMYWYRQDPGQGLRLIYYSQIVNDFQKGDIAEGYSVSREKKESFPLTVTSAQKNPTAFYLCASRRTGWDATNEKLFFGSGTQLSVL.

The rearrangement joins TRBV27 to TRBJ2-1; perhaps TRBD1 as D (6 bases). Germline CDR1 is MNHEY and CDR2 is SMNVEV (reference sequence). This CDR3 has 15 amino acids. V lost 3 bases and J 6 bases, leaving 15 bases between the germline ends. CDR3 residues: CASSLEVRGPNEQFF. CDR3 nucleotide sequence: TGTGCCAGCAGTTTGGAGGTCAGGGGACCCAATGAGCAGTTCTTC.

This chain uses TRBV4-3 with TRBJ2-2; 8 bases map to TRBD1. V lost 4 bases, J lost 4 bases, and 14 bases stayed unmatched. CDR3 length equals 18 residues. The germline gives CDR1 LGHNA, CDR2 YSLEER. CDR3 sequence: CASSPHGAGGRVTGELFF. The DNA for the CDR3 is TGCGCCAGCAGCCCTCACGGGGCAGGGGGCCGTGTCACCGGGGAGCTGTTTTTT.

This chain uses TRBV7-8 with TRBJ1-5; 8 bases are a match to TRBD1. CDR1 is SGHVS, CDR2 FQNEAQ, per germline. The CDR3 length is 15 residues. The V and J ends lost 3 bases and 7 bases, in that order; junction bases with no gene match: 8. CDR3 DNA: TGTGCCAGCAGCTTCTCCAGGGGGCAAGGACAGCCCCAGCATTTT. Translation: CASSFSRGQGQPQHF. Looking up the rest from reference TRBV7-8 and TRBJ1-5 gives the full variable domain: GAGVSQSPRYKVAKRGQDVALRCDPISGHVSLFWYQQALGQGPEFLTYFQNEAQLDKSGLPSDRFFAERPEGSVSTLKIQRTQQEDSAVYLCASSFSRGQGQPQHFGDGTRLSIL.

The rearrangement links TRBV5-4 to TRBJ1-1; D possibly corresponds to TRBD1 (5 bases). The CDR3 runs to 13 residues. The germline V gene has CDR1 SGHNT and CDR2 YYREEE (reference sequence). The V gene lost 3 bases and the J gene lost 6 bases, with 12 bases spanning the gap. CDR3 coding DNA: TGTGCCAGCAGCTCTCAGGGTCGCCCTGAAGCTTTCTTT. Residues: CASSSQGRPEAFF.

The chain joins TRBV5-4 to TRBJ1-4; D is perhaps TRBD1 (5 bases). Germline V gives CDR1 SGHNT, CDR2 YYREEE (reference sequence). The CDR3 sequence is 14 residues long. V lost 1 base, J lost 5 bases, and 9 bases lay in between. As DNA, the CDR3 is TGTGCCAGCAGCTTGCGGGGGAGGAATGAAAAACTGTTTTTT. Its protein is CASSLRGRNEKLFF.

The chain has TRBV28 and TRBJ1-2, with D maybe TRBD1 (5 bases). With 6 bases removed from V and 4 bases from J, the gap between germline ends came to 9 bases. Germline loops: CDR1 MDHEN, CDR2 SYDVKM. CDR3 length: 12 residues. The CDR3 spells CASRPGSYGYTF. The CDR3 DNA is TGTGCCAGCAGACCAGGGTCCTATGGCTACACCTTC.

This clone was detected only a few times. The V and J genes are TRBV18 and TRBJ2-3; 14 bases match TRBD2. Germline CDR1 and CDR2: KGHSH and LQKENI. V lost 3 bases and J lost 11; bases outside the gene matches: 10. The CDR3 is 16 amino acids. The CDR3 here is CASSPGLAGEGRGQYF. The DNA for the CDR3 is TGTGCCAGCTCACCGGGACTAGCGGGAGAGGGACGGGGGCAGTATTTT.

The chain links TRBV28 to TRBJ2-3, with a possible D match to TRBD2 (6 bases). Trimming cost V 6 bases and J 0 bases, with 10 bases left between them. The V gene's germline CDR1 is MDHEN and CDR2 SYDVKM. There are 14 residues in the CDR3. DNA of the CDR3: TGTGCCAGCAGAGAGGGAGGCAGCACAGATACGCAGTATTTT. It encodes CASREGGSTDTQYF. Full variable domain (missing parts from reference TRBV28 and TRBJ2-3): DVKVTQSSRYLVKRTGEKVFLECVQDMDHENMFWYRQDPGLGLRLIYFSYDVKMKEKGDIPEGYSVSREKKERFSLILESASTNQTSMYLCASREGGSTDTQYFGPGTRLTVL.

This chain uses TRBV12-5 with TRBJ2-1; 11 nucleotides align to TRBD2. The V segment lost 0 bases and the J segment 2 bases; nucleotides outside the gene matches: 9. The germline CDR1 and CDR2 sequences are LGHNT and FRNRAP. The CDR3 length is 19 residues. This CDR3 reads CASGLVTSGSPPPYNEQFF. The CDR3 DNA is TGTGCTAGTGGTTTGGTTACTAGCGGGAGTCCCCCCCCCTACAATGAGCAGTTCTTC.

The rearrangement uses TRBV5-1 and TRBJ2-4; weak D call: TRBD1 (6 bases). The germline V and J ends were trimmed by 5 bases and 7 bases, with 16 bases remaining between them. CDR1 and CDR2 from the germline V gene are SGHRS and YFSETQ. The CDR3 contains 14 residues. DNA of the CDR3: TGCGCCAGCAGTGGTCTACAGGGTGGGAACATTCAGTACTTC. Translation: CASSGLQGGNIQYF.

The J gene is TRBJ1-3, the V gene TRBV11-2; maybe TRBD1 (6 bases). In germline, CDR1 is SGHAT, CDR2 FQNNGV. The CDR3 totals 15 residues. Trimming took 5 bases from V and 4 from J, leaving 15 bases between them. The CDR3 reads CASSRGGGAGNTIYF. CDR3 coding DNA: TGTGCCAGCAGCCGCGGCGGGGGGGCCGGAAACACCATATATTTT.

The CDR3 loop is CASSQDRSAEQFF. The CDR3 nucleotides read TGTGCCAGCAGCCAAGACCGGTCTGCTGAGCAGTTCTTC. The J gene is TRBJ2-1, the V gene TRBV4-2; D remains unclear. Germline V gene data show CDR1 as LGHNA and CDR2 as YNFKEQ. This CDR3 spans 13 amino acids. V lost 0 bases and J lost 9, with 9 bases in between.

CDR3 amino acids: CASSPGQGREANEKLFF. CDR3 bases: TGTGCCAGCAGCCCTGGACAGGGGAGAGAGGCTAATGAAAAACTGTTTTTT. The genes are TRBV13 and TRBJ1-4, with TRBD1 matching over 9 bases. Trimming at V came to 5 bases and at J to 3 bases, leaving 10 bases not matched to a gene. The germline V gene encodes CDR1 PRHDT and CDR2 FYEKMQ (reference sequence). This CDR3 comprises 17 residues. Filled out from reference TRBV13 and TRBJ1-4, the complete variable domain reads AAGVIQSPRHLIKEKRETATLKCYPIPRHDTVYWYQQGPGQDPQFLISFYEKMQSDKGSIPDRFSAQQFSDYHSELNMSSLELGDSALYFCASSPGQGREANEKLFFGSGTQLSVL.

The chain couples TRBV3-1 (or the pseudogene TRBV3-2) to TRBJ2-1, with TRBD2 matching over 7 bases. Germline trimming cut 4 bases from V and 0 bases from J; bases unmatched to any gene: 6. The CDR3 runs to 16 residues. Germline lookup yields CDR1 LGHDT and CDR2 YNNKEL (reference sequence). The CDR3 nucleotides are TGTGCCAGCAGCCTTAGCGGGCGGAGCTCCTACAATGAGCAGTTCTTC. Translating gives CASSLSGRSSYNEQFF.

The genes are TRBV7-2 and TRBJ1-2; 10 bases are a match to TRBD1. The CDR3 spans 14 residues. J gave up 7 bases and V 5 bases, and 7 bases lay outside the gene matches. Germline V lookup: CDR1 SGHTA, CDR2 FQGNSA. Here the CDR3 reads CASSKGTGVGGYTF. CDR3 nucleotides: TGTGCCAGCAGCAAAGGGACAGGGGTTGGTGGCTACACCTTC.